Detailed here is one T cell receptor (beta chain). Its target is unknown. The data derive from a study of cytomegalovirus exposure and HLA in healthy donors. Regarding the study as a whole: Later on, an analysis tied 15,000 to 20,000 TCR beta sequences to HLA alleles at 0.05 false discovery rate. A later look showed TCR association rates differing by HLA locus, highest for DRB1 and lowest for HLA-C. Among TCR sequences, most were rare, though some public TCRs appeared in many donors. Presence/absence analyses supposed approximately even sequencing depth among donors.

Germline values: CDR1 SQVTM, CDR2 ANQGSEA. Deletions cut 6 bases from V and 5 bases from J, with 13 bases between. The CDR3 totals 12 residues. PCR was performed using 60 Vbeta and 13 Jbeta primers. TCRdb's copy holds only in-frame clones and misses some; the assay was immunoSEQ multiplex PCR. The sample holds some 150,000 clones, approximately 70% seen once. The sample was PBMCs. The source is a woman aged 55-75 years in good health and CMV-seropositive. This chain joins TRBV29-1 and TRBJ1-1; D unresolved. For the CDR3, the DNA is TGCAGCGTGCTCGACCCCGGGACTGAAGCTTTCTTT. This encodes CSVLDPGTEAFF.